These 8 T cell receptor beta chains were sequenced from one sample in a study of T-cell reconstitution after alpha-beta-depleted transplantation in children. Library preparation (for TCRbeta) was performed with unique molecular identifiers. TCRdb ran MiXCR on the PCR reads and lists one entry per CDR3 protein. The sample lists around 450,000 distinct CDR3 sequences; approximately 42% were seen once. The material was PBMCs, obtained before TCRalphabeta/CD19-depleted stem cell transplant. The receptor source for this set is a girl aged 2-10 years with aplastic anemia, due to receive a stem cell transplant.

The chain combines TRBV20-1 with TRBJ2-1; maybe TRBD2 (6 bases). Germline assignment: CDR1 DFQATT and CDR2 SNEGSKA (reference sequence). Trimming took off 0 bases at V and 6 bases at J, with 12 bases between the two ends. This CDR3 has 14 amino acids. CDR3 protein: CSARDYQGLNEQFF. The CDR3 DNA is TGCAGTGCTAGAGATTATCAGGGACTCAATGAGCAGTTCTTC.

This clonotype was observed a few times. V usage is TRBV20-1 and J usage is TRBJ1-1; tentative D call: TRBD1 (5 bases). The germline V and J ends were trimmed by 5 bases and 0 bases, with 13 bases remaining between them. The CDR3 is made up of 14 amino acids. CDR1 and CDR2 from the germline V gene are DFQATT and SNEGSKA (reference sequence). This CDR3 is CSAWDRNVNTEAFF. CDR3 bases: TGCAGTGCTTGGGACCGGAACGTGAACACTGAAGCTTTCTTT.

This clonotype was picked up a small number of times. The rearrangement uses TRBV4-2 and TRBJ2-3; D uncertain. The CDR3 length is 15 residues. The germline V gene encodes CDR1 LGHNA and CDR2 YNFKEQ. Trimming shortened V by 5 bases and J by 4 bases, and 16 bases separated the two germline ends. CDR3: CASSSRIRAADTQYF. The CDR3, as DNA: TGTGCCAGCAGCTCTCGAATCCGAGCAGCAGATACGCAGTATTTT.

This CDR3 reads CASSPRGDNEQFF. CDR3 nucleotides: TGTGCCAGCTCACCGCGCGGGGACAATGAGCAGTTCTTC. This chain uses TRBV18 with TRBJ2-1, with D perhaps matching TRBD2 (6 bases). Trimming stripped 3 bases from V and 5 bases from J, with 8 bases between. Germline V gene sequence: CDR1 KGHSH, CDR2 LQKENI. The CDR3 consists of 13 residues.

The rearrangement uses TRBV4-1 and TRBJ2-5, with D perhaps given as TRBD1 or TRBD2 (6 bases each). Trimming took 3 bases from V and 4 from J, leaving 18 bases between them. From germline, CDR1 is MGHRA and CDR2 YSYEKL. The CDR3 extends over 16 amino acids. Here the CDR3 DNA reads TGCGCCAGCAGCCAGGCTGGACTCGGGGGCCGAGAGACCCAGTACTTC. This gives the protein CASSQAGLGGRETQYF.

The V and J genes are TRBV29-1 and TRBJ2-1; 14 bases map to TRBD2. The V and J ends lost 7 bases and 4 bases, in that order; junction bases with no gene match: 6. Germline V lookup: CDR1 SQVTM, CDR2 ANQGSEA. The CDR3 is 15 amino acids. CDR3 nucleotides: TGCAGCGGCCATGGGACTAGCGGGAGATACAATGAGCAGTTCTTC. It translates to CSGHGTSGRYNEQFF.

The rearrangement joins TRBV5-1 to TRBJ2-1; D possibly uses TRBD1 or TRBD2 (5 bases each). The CDR3 runs to 13 residues. From germline, CDR1 is SGHRS and CDR2 YFSETQ. The V and J ends lost 0 bases and 6 bases respectively, with 7 bases between them. The chain's CDR3 is CASSLGDRNEQFF. Here the CDR3 DNA reads TGCGCCAGCAGCTTGGGGGACCGCAATGAGCAGTTCTTC.

This clonotype was seen repeatedly, ten times or more. This sequence joins TRBV28 and TRBJ1-2; possible D gene TRBD1, 6 bases. The CDR3 is made up of 15 amino acids. Trimming took off 6 bases at V and 7 bases at J, with 21 bases between the two ends. The V gene's germline CDR1 is MDHEN and CDR2 SYDVKM. The CDR3 nucleotides read TGTGCCAGCAGCCCCCGGGGGCGCCCCGGGGCTGGCTACACCTTC. It translates to CASSPRGRPGAGYTF.